Each of the 6 T cell receptor beta chains below was sequenced from the same sample in a study of cytomegalovirus exposure and HLA in healthy donors. Both 60 Vbeta primers and 13 Jbeta primers went into the PCR. Using immunoSEQ multiplex PCR, the repertoire was profiled, and TCRdb retains in-frame clones only, with some absent. The sample lists about 120,000 clones, 80% to 85% seen once, with less than 2.5% in the top ten. Sequencing was done on a sample of PBMCs. The origin of the receptors is a woman between 35 and 50 years old in good health and CMV-seronegative.

The chain couples TRBV29-1 to TRBJ1-4, with TRBD1 identical over 7 bases. The germline V gene encodes CDR1 SQVTM and CDR2 ANQGSEA. V trimming: 7 bases; J trimming: 8 bases; junction bases outside the gene matches: 10. The CDR3 is 13 residues long. In DNA, the CDR3 is TGCAGCGGGATCGACAGGGCGGGAGAAAAACTGTTTTTT. Translation: CSGIDRAGEKLFF.

The genes are TRBV5-1 and TRBJ2-7; tentatively, D is TRBD1 (6 bases). V was trimmed by 3 bases and J by 1 base, leaving 11 bases between them. Germline lookup yields CDR1 SGHRS and CDR2 YFSETQ. This CDR3 region has 14 residues. CDR3 nucleotides: TGCGCCAGCAGCTCGGGACACCCGTCCTACGAGCAGTACTTC. Encoded protein: CASSSGHPSYEQYF.

CDR3: CASSFPLSGNTIYF. The CDR3 region has the DNA TGTGCCAGCAGCTTCCCACTTTCTGGAAACACCATATATTTT. The chain carries TRBV5-4 and TRBJ1-3; D call uncertain. The ends were cut back, 2 bases at V and 1 base at J, with 7 bases in the middle. The germline V gene has CDR1 SGHNT and CDR2 YYREEE (reference sequence). The CDR3 totals 14 residues.

The chain has TRBV7-2 and TRBJ1-5, with a possible D match to TRBD1 (5 bases). Germline lookup yields CDR1 SGHTA and CDR2 FQGNSA. The CDR3 extends over 16 amino acids. Trimming pared 6 bases from V and 2 bases from J, leaving 17 bases between. Written as DNA, the CDR3 is TGTGCCAGCAGAGCCGCAGGGTACGGACGCAATCAGCCCCAGCATTTT. This translates into CASRAAGYGRNQPQHF.

The chain couples TRBV28 to TRBJ2-1; possible D gene TRBD1, 6 bases. In germline, CDR1 is MDHEN, CDR2 SYDVKM. There are 14 residues in the CDR3. The V and J ends lost 5 bases and 7 bases respectively, with 15 bases between them. CDR3 bases: TGTGCCAGCAGTACTCCGGGACATGCGAATGAGCAGTTCTTC. It specifies CASSTPGHANEQFF.

The chain recombines TRBV7-6 with TRBJ1-2; D is ambiguous. This CDR3 region has 13 residues. Germline lookup yields CDR1 SGHVS and CDR2 FNYEAQ. Trimming pared 0 bases from V and 7 bases from J, leaving 9 bases between. CDR3 in amino acids: CASSLAEGGGYTF. CDR3 nucleotide sequence: TGTGCCAGCAGCTTAGCGGAGGGCGGTGGCTACACCTTC. Full variable domain (missing parts from reference TRBV7-6 and TRBJ1-2): GAGVSQSPRYKVTKRGQDVALRCDPISGHVSLYWYRQALGQGPEFLTYFNYEAQQDKSGLPNDRFSAERPEGSISTLTIQRTEQRDSAMYRCASSLAEGGGYTFGSGTRLTVV.